Listed below are T cell receptor beta chains from one sample, sequenced in a study of vaccination and CD4 T cells after COVID-19. No antigen has been assigned to these receptors. TCRdb passed the PCR reads through MiXCR, listing each CDR3 protein once. This sample carries over 8,500 distinct CDR3 sequences, more than 30% of them seen once, and the ten largest clones take nearly 30%. Specimen: cultured CD4+ T cells from blood. These receptors were obtained from a human donor with COVID-19. The CDR3 runs from the conserved cysteine through the conserved F or W. Fields, in order: D gene, J gene, clone size, V gene, CDR3 protein, CDR3 DNA. The D gene is left open where the match is weak. A row's size may be missing; if present it is once, few, many or a size class.

D: TRBD2; J: TRBJ2-5; size: -; V: TRBV6-1; CDR3: CASSAGTRQGKTQYF; DNA: TGTGCCAGCAGCGCCGGGACTAGGCAAGGGAAGACCCAGTACTTC
D: -; J: TRBJ2-7; size: -; V: TRBV15; CDR3: CATSSRQGWGTYEQYF; DNA: TGTGCCACCAGCAGCCGTCAGGGATGGGGGACCTACGAGCAGTACTTC
D: TRBD1; J: TRBJ2-3; size: medium-sized; V: TRBV20-1; CDR3: CSARRDSRADTQYF; DNA: TGCAGTGCTAGACGGGACAGCAGGGCAGATACGCAGTATTTT
D: TRBD1; J: TRBJ1-6; size: few; V: TRBV20-1; CDR3: CSSRDSSSYNSPLHF; DNA: TGCAGCTCCCGGGACAGTAGCTCCTATAATTCACCCCTCCACTTT
D: TRBD2; J: TRBJ2-3; size: few; V: TRBV6-1; CDR3: CASSMGTSDGDTQYF; DNA: TGTGCCAGCAGTATGGGGACTAGTGATGGAGATACGCAGTATTTT
D: TRBD2; J: TRBJ2-1; size: -; V: TRBV6-2/TRBV6-3; CDR3: CASSYFVGAGPRGEQFF; DNA: TGTGCCAGCAGTTACTTCGTAGGAGCGGGGCCCCGTGGGGAGCAGTTCTTC
D: TRBD1; J: TRBJ2-3; size: -; V: TRBV28; CDR3: CASSLPGQGAYRHTDTQYF; DNA: TGTGCCAGCAGTTTACCCGGACAGGGGGCTTATCGTCACACAGATACGCAGTATTTT
D: -; J: TRBJ1-1; size: -; V: TRBV12-3/TRBV12-4; CDR3: CASSIAGIGTEAFF; DNA: TGTGCCAGCAGTATAGCAGGGATTGGGACTGAAGCTTTCTTT
D: TRBD1; J: TRBJ1-1; size: few; V: TRBV25-1; CDR3: CASSRTGLTEAFF; DNA: TGTGCCAGCTCCCGGACAGGGTTGACTGAAGCTTTCTTT
D: -; J: TRBJ1-3; size: -; V: TRBV7-2; CDR3: CASSNKQLLDTIYF; DNA: TGTGCCAGCAGCAACAAACAGCTTTTGGACACCATATATTTT